The clone carrying this T cell receptor (beta chain) was seen many times. Its cognate antigen is unknown. The V gene lost 7 bases and the J gene lost 4 bases, with 15 bases spanning the gap. This CDR3 is 14 amino acids long. The germline V gene has CDR1 SGHRS and CDR2 YFSETQ. The sample originates from a study of T-cell reconstitution after alpha-beta-depleted transplantation in children. Study findings and constraints: Surviving recipient T cells and thymic progenitors underlay high day-60 TCRbeta diversity in some patients. A year had passed since transplant, and T-cell counts and diversity by then came mostly from newly produced T cells. At around two months after transplant, the alpha-beta T cells were reportedly derived from several hundred expanded clones that came from non-depleted graft cells.

Preparing the TCRbeta library involved the use of unique molecular identifiers. Using its own MiXCR run on the PCR reads, TCRdb lists one record per CDR3 protein. The sample has 130,000 or so distinct CDR3 sequences; roughly 10% are singletons. The sequencing here drew on PBMCs, mostly from graft donor cells, taken 180 days after TCRalphabeta/CD19-depleted stem cell transplant. This receptor was identified in a girl under three years old who had a stem cell transplant for combined immunodeficiency, so the T cells may come from the graft donor. The chain joins TRBV5-1 to TRBJ2-1, with D perhaps matching TRBD1 or TRBD2 (6 bases each). The CDR3 sequence is CASFMPGAYNEQFF. CDR3 DNA: TGCGCCAGCTTCATGCCGGGGGCATACAATGAGCAGTTCTTC.